This T cell receptor (beta chain) was profiled in a study of shared clonotypes between healthy human individuals. Only in-frame clones appear in the TCRdb table, and some are missing; sequencing was by immunoSEQ multiplex PCR. Of a few million clones in the sample, over 85% are singletons; the top ten hold about 0.13%. The CDR3 has 15 residues. V was clipped by 1 base and J by 3 bases, with 10 bases between them. Germline assignment: CDR1 MGHRA and CDR2 YSYEKL. The rearrangement joins TRBV4-1 to TRBJ1-5; D not certain. The sequenced sample was naive CD4+ T cells sorted from blood. Subset meaning: CD45RA+ positively selected. The TCR comes from a man aged 18 to 30 in good health. CDR3 DNA: TGCGCCAGCAGCCAAGTCCGCGGTTACAATCAGCCCCAGCATTTT. This encodes CASSQVRGYNQPQHF.